Below, 5 T cell receptor beta chains from the same sample are listed, as sequenced in a study of blood T cell repertoires in COVID-19. The table came from immunoSEQ multiplex PCR; TCRdb's copy has only in-frame clones and leaves some out. The sample consists of 75,000 to 80,000 clones, 70% to 90% of them appearing once. Sequenced material: peripheral blood. These receptors all come from a woman aged 60-75 years with acute or convalescent COVID-19.

This rearrangement joins TRBV18 to TRBJ1-1, with D perhaps matching TRBD1 (6 bases). The CDR3 contains 16 residues. The V end was cut by 0 bases, the J end by 1 base, with 12 bases between. Germline V gene sequence: CDR1 KGHSH, CDR2 LQKENI. In nucleotides, the CDR3 is TGTGCCAGCTCACCACCGGGACAAGGCCAGAACACTGAAGCTTTCTTT. Its translation: CASSPPGQGQNTEAFF.

The J gene is TRBJ1-2, the V gene TRBV27; 10 bases align to TRBD1. Germline values: CDR1 MNHEY, CDR2 SMNVEV (reference sequence). Unmatched junction bases numbered 1, after V lost 3 bases and J lost 3 bases. The CDR3 contains 14 residues. CDR3 protein: CASSFGTGDYGYTF. The CDR3 bases are TGTGCCAGCAGTTTCGGGACAGGGGACTATGGCTACACCTTC.

The chain employs TRBV24-1 and TRBJ1-3; TRBD1 aligns across 9 bases. This CDR3 is built from 17 residues. The V segment lost 4 bases and the J segment 0 bases; nucleotides outside the gene matches: 6. Germline lookup yields CDR1 KGHDR and CDR2 SFDVKD. CDR3 protein: CATSDPPGQGSGNTIYF. The CDR3 nucleotides read TGTGCCACCAGTGACCCTCCGGGACAGGGCTCTGGAAACACCATATATTTT.

The chain has TRBV18 and TRBJ1-4; no clear D gene. The CDR3 covers 13 residues. Germline lookup yields CDR1 KGHSH and CDR2 LQKENI. The ends were cut back, 2 bases at V and 7 bases at J, with 8 bases in the middle. The CDR3 DNA reads TGTGCCAGCTCACCATCCGCTAGTGAAAAACTGTTTTTT. Translating it yields CASSPSASEKLFF.

This clone was counted between two and nine times. The chain has TRBV19 and TRBJ1-1; D is unresolved. V dropped 5 bases and J dropped 2 bases, with 15 bases sitting between them. Germline V gene data show CDR1 as LNHDA and CDR2 as SQIVND (reference sequence). The CDR3 is 15 residues long. CDR3 DNA sequence: TGTGCCAGTAGTTCCCAATCGCAGGTAAACACTGAAGCTTTCTTT. It encodes CASSSQSQVNTEAFF.